Shown below are 25 T cell receptor beta chains from a single sample sequenced in a study of cytomegalovirus exposure and HLA in healthy donors. PCR used 60 Vbeta primers and 13 Jbeta primers. The repertoire was sequenced with immunoSEQ multiplex PCR; TCRdb's copy has only in-frame clones and lacks some. The table has 150,000 to 200,000 clones, over 70% seen once; the top ten hold 6% to 7.5%. The sequencing input was PBMCs. These receptors came from a man aged 25-45 years in good health and CMV-seropositive.

The CDR3: CASSVALRDTYEQYF. The CDR3 DNA is TGTGCCAGCAGTGTTGCCCTCCGGGACACCTACGAGCAGTACTTC. V is TRBV27 and J is TRBJ2-7, with D possibly TRBD1 on 6 matching bases. V dropped 5 bases and J dropped 2 bases, with 16 bases sitting between them. This CDR3 is 15 amino acids long. Germline CDR1 is MNHEY and CDR2 is SMNVEV (reference sequence).

Concerning this clone itself: At one boundary the junction diverges from the germline segment, which might be a read error. The chain joins TRBV5-8 to TRBJ2-7; 12 bases fit TRBD1. From germline, CDR1 is SGHTS and CDR2 YDEGEE. This CDR3 has 13 amino acids. Here the CDR3 reads CASSFWDRGLRDF. Here the CDR3 DNA reads TGTGCCAGCAGCTTTTGGGACAGGGGGCTTAGGGACTTC.

The gene calls are TRBV14 and TRBJ2-5; D is tentatively TRBD1 or TRBD2 (5 bases each). The CDR3 is 13 amino acids. V lost 5 bases and J lost 9, with 16 bases in between. From germline, CDR1 is SGHDN and CDR2 FVKESK. As DNA, the CDR3 is TGTGCCAGCAGCGAAGGACTGGGGCTGGCCCAGTACTTC. This sequence encodes CASSEGLGLAQYF.

This clone appeared a few times. The rearrangement uses TRBV19 and TRBJ1-1; the match to TRBD1 covers 9 bases. CDR3 length: 14 residues. V lost 1 base, J lost 3 bases, and 0 bases stayed unmatched. The germline CDR1 and CDR2 sequences are LNHDA and SQIVND (reference sequence). The CDR3 DNA follows: TGTGCCAGTAGTATAGGGACAGGGGACACTGAAGCTTTCTTT. This sequence encodes CASSIGTGDTEAFF.

The J gene is TRBJ2-1, the V gene TRBV7-9, with D possibly being TRBD2 (6 bases). The V gene's germline CDR1 is SEHNR and CDR2 FQNEAQ (reference sequence). V lost 5 bases to trimming and J lost 7 bases, with 21 bases between them. This CDR3 region has 16 residues. The CDR3 reads CASSPRIAGLSNEQFF. Written as DNA, the CDR3 is TGTGCCAGCAGCCCGCGAATTGCGGGACTTTCAAATGAGCAGTTCTTC.

The chain employs TRBV5-1 and TRBJ2-5, with TRBD1 matching over 8 bases. The CDR3 covers 14 residues. After removal of 4 bases from V and 1 base from J, the junction contained 3 bases not matched to a gene. Germline V lookup: CDR1 SGHRS, CDR2 YFSETQ. In DNA, the CDR3 is TGCGCCAGCAGCCTGGACAGGGTCCAAGAGACCCAGTACTTC. The encoded protein is CASSLDRVQETQYF.

This clone is a singleton in its sample. The chain joins TRBV7-2 to TRBJ2-5; tentative D call: TRBD2 (6 bases). Germline V gene data show CDR1 as SGHTA and CDR2 as FQGNSA. The V end was cut by 1 base, the J end by 5 bases, with 11 bases between. The CDR3 runs to 14 residues. CDR3 sequence: CASSLDAGSETQYF. The CDR3 DNA reads as TGTGCCAGCAGCTTAGATGCGGGATCGGAGACCCAGTACTTC.

The chain has TRBV5-4 and TRBJ1-1, with 8 bases aligning to TRBD1. Trimming took 4 bases from V and 1 from J; bases not matched to a gene: 9. The germline V gene encodes CDR1 SGHNT and CDR2 YYREEE (reference sequence). The CDR3 contains 16 residues. CDR3 nucleotide sequence: TGTGCCAGCAGCGGATTCAGGGGGCGAAAGAACACTGAAGCTTTCTTT. Translating it yields CASSGFRGRKNTEAFF.

The chain recombines TRBV30 with TRBJ2-7, with TRBD2 matching 9 bases. CDR1 and CDR2 (germline): GTSNPN, SVGIG (reference sequence). This CDR3 contains 15 residues. V trimming: 5 bases; J trimming: 5 bases; junction bases outside the gene matches: 13. DNA of the CDR3: TGTGCCTGGCTCCCAAGAGGTAGCGGGAGTCACGAGCAGTACTTC. Its protein product is CAWLPRGSGSHEQYF.

The chain employs TRBV5-4 and TRBJ2-3, with D perhaps TRBD2 (5 bases). V was trimmed by 2 bases and J by 7 bases, leaving 8 bases between them. Germline CDR1 SGHNT, CDR2 YYREEE (reference sequence). The CDR3 spans 12 residues. The DNA for the CDR3 is TGTGCCAGCAGCTTCGGGGTGAATACGCAGTATTTT. This codes for CASSFGVNTQYF. The full variable domain, with the rest looked up from reference TRBV5-4 and TRBJ2-3, is ETGVTQSPTHLIKTRGQQVTLRCSSQSGHNTVSWYQQALGQGPQFIFQYYREEENGRGNFPPRFSGLQFPNYSSELNVNALELDDSALYLCASSFGVNTQYFGPGTRLTVL.

The chain couples TRBV7-9 to TRBJ1-5; 9 nucleotides match TRBD1. Trimming took 4 bases from V and 4 from J; bases not matched to a gene: 5. The CDR3 totals 15 residues. CDR1 is SEHNR, CDR2 FQNEAQ, per germline (reference sequence). CDR3 loop: CASSSWTGENQPQHF. The CDR3 coding sequence is TGTGCCAGCAGCTCGTGGACAGGGGAGAATCAGCCCCAGCATTTT.

The V call is TRBV6-5, the J call TRBJ2-5; 10 bases agree with TRBD2. V shed 5 bases, J shed 5 bases, and the junction held 5 bases outside the gene matches. The CDR3 is made up of 14 amino acids. In germline, CDR1 is MNHEY, CDR2 SVGAGI. The CDR3 bases are TGTGCCAGCAGTGCACTAGCGGGAACTGAGACCCAGTACTTC. The encoded protein is CASSALAGTETQYF.

Here the CDR3 DNA reads TGTGCCAGCAGCTCGACAGTATTCATGAACACTGAAGCTTTCTTT. Its translation is CASSSTVFMNTEAFF. The V gene is TRBV7-3, the J gene TRBJ1-1; tentative D call: TRBD1 (5 bases). This CDR3 is 15 amino acids long. Germline V CDR1 and CDR2: SGHTA, FQGTGA. Trimming removed 4 bases at V and 0 bases at J, with 12 bases between.

This clone is a singleton in its sample. The chain carries TRBV5-4 and TRBJ2-6; D not certain. There are 15 residues in the CDR3. V shed 1 base and J shed 0 bases, with 5 bases lying between them. CDR1 is SGHNT and CDR2 is YYREEE in the germline V gene (reference sequence). The CDR3 region is CASSLYLSGANVLTF. The CDR3 coding sequence is TGTGCCAGCAGCTTGTATCTCTCTGGGGCCAACGTCCTGACTTTC.

Only one count was recorded for this clone. The chain carries TRBV23-1 and TRBJ1-2, with D maybe TRBD1 (6 bases). TRBV23-1 is an ORF, and what it does is uncertain. The CDR3 loop spans 15 amino acids. V was trimmed by 2 bases and J by 0 bases, leaving 10 bases between them. The CDR3 nucleotides are TGCGCCAGCAGTCAACCCCACAGGGCTAACTATGGCTACACCTTC. Residues: CASSQPHRANYGYTF.

V is TRBV5-1 and J is TRBJ1-2, with 8 bases fitting TRBD1. This CDR3 has 14 residues. The germline V gene encodes CDR1 SGHRS and CDR2 YFSETQ. The junction had 9 bases not matched to a gene; V was cut back by 3 bases and J by 8 bases. The CDR3 coding sequence is TGCGCCAGCAGCTGGACGACAGGGGTGGAAGGCTACACCTTC. It codes for CASSWTTGVEGYTF.

The chain joins TRBV10-1 to TRBJ1-1; D unclear. V lost 7 bases, J lost 7 bases, and 16 bases lay in between. There are 13 residues in the CDR3. The germline gives CDR1 WNHNN, CDR2 SYGVQD (reference sequence). The DNA for the CDR3 is TGCGCCAGCACCGTGGAGGGAAGAGATGAAGCTTTCTTT. Its translation is CASTVEGRDEAFF.

This clone was found once. The chain couples TRBV15 to TRBJ2-7, with 9 bases that match TRBD1. The junction had 3 bases not matched to a gene; V was cut back by 6 bases and J by 0 bases. This CDR3 region has 14 residues. CDR1 and CDR2 (germline): LNHNV, YYDKDF (reference sequence). The CDR3: CATSRDRASYEQYF. DNA for the CDR3: TGTGCCACCAGTCGGGACAGGGCCTCCTACGAGCAGTACTTC. Combining the CDR3 with reference TRBV15 and TRBJ2-7 gives the whole variable domain DAMVIQNPRYQVTQFGKPVTLSCSQTLNHNVMYWYQQKSSQAPKLLFHYYDKDFNNEADTPDNFQSRRPNTSFCFLDIRSPGLGDTAMYLCATSRDRASYEQYFGPGTRLTVT.

The V call is TRBV11-3, the J call TRBJ1-1; 8 bases line up with TRBD1. CDR3 length equals 16 residues. Germline CDR1 reads SGHNT; CDR2 reads YENEEA. The V gene end was trimmed by 3 bases and the J gene end by 4 bases; junction bases not matched to a gene: 10. CDR3 amino acids: CASSLTTPGGGTEAFF. CDR3 nucleotide sequence: TGTGCCAGCAGCTTGACGACCCCAGGGGGCGGCACTGAAGCTTTCTTT.

V usage is TRBV5-1 and J usage is TRBJ2-7; perhaps TRBD2 as D (5 bases). Trimming took 0 bases from V and 3 from J, leaving 16 bases between them. This CDR3 has 16 residues. Germline V CDR1 and CDR2: SGHRS, YFSETQ. Here the CDR3 reads CASSLGSGGAYYEQYF. The CDR3 DNA reads as TGCGCCAGCAGCTTGGGGAGCGGAGGAGCCTACTACGAGCAGTACTTC.

V and J are TRBV6-1 and TRBJ2-7; possibly TRBD1 for D (5 bases). V was trimmed by 7 bases and J by 1 base, leaving 11 bases between them. The length of the CDR3 is 13 residues. CDR1 is MNHNS, CDR2 SASEGT, per germline. The CDR3 sequence: CASNRGRSYEQYF. CDR3 sequence (DNA): TGTGCCAGCAATAGGGGTCGTTCCTACGAGCAGTACTTC.

This clone was counted once. The chain uses TRBV10-3 and TRBJ2-3, with 7 bases matching TRBD2. V shed 3 bases and J 0 bases; nucleotides not matched to a gene: 3. The germline V gene has CDR1 ENHRY and CDR2 SYGVKD. The CDR3 is 15 residues long. The CDR3 bases are TGTGCCATCAGTGATCTAGCGGCCAGCACAGATACGCAGTATTTT. Protein product: CAISDLAASTDTQYF.

V and J are TRBV4-2 and TRBJ2-1; 7 nucleotides line up with TRBD2. Germline V gene lookup returns CDR1 LGHNA and CDR2 YNFKEQ. The CDR3 loop spans 17 amino acids. V gave up 0 bases and J gave up 1 base; unmatched junction bases: 6. The CDR3 is CASSQDGGDSSYNEQFF. The CDR3 nucleotides are TGTGCCAGCAGCCAAGATGGGGGGGACTCATCCTACAATGAGCAGTTCTTC.

This clone was seen a few times. The chain uses TRBV9 and TRBJ2-3; a possible D gene is TRBD2 (5 bases). Trimming took 0 bases from V and 1 from J, leaving 12 bases between them. This CDR3 contains 16 residues. The germline gives CDR1 SGDLS, CDR2 YYNGEE. Here the CDR3 reads CASSVGLRARTDTQYF. In DNA form, the CDR3 reads TGTGCCAGCAGCGTAGGTTTGCGGGCCCGCACAGATACGCAGTATTTT.

V usage is TRBV18 and J usage is TRBJ2-7; D may be TRBD1 (5 bases). This CDR3 spans 14 amino acids. V lost 1 base, J lost 5 bases, and 12 bases lay in between. Germline CDR1 KGHSH, CDR2 LQKENI. CDR3 nucleotides: TGTGCCAGCTCACCACGGAAGGACATCCACGAGCAGTACTTC. As protein: CASSPRKDIHEQYF. The variable domain in full, completed from reference TRBV18 and TRBJ2-7, reads NAGVMQNPRHLVRRRGQEARLRCSPMKGHSHVYWYRQLPEEGLKFMVYLQKENIIDESGMPKERFSAEFPKEGPSILRIQQVVRGDSAAYFCASSPRKDIHEQYFGPGTRLTVT.